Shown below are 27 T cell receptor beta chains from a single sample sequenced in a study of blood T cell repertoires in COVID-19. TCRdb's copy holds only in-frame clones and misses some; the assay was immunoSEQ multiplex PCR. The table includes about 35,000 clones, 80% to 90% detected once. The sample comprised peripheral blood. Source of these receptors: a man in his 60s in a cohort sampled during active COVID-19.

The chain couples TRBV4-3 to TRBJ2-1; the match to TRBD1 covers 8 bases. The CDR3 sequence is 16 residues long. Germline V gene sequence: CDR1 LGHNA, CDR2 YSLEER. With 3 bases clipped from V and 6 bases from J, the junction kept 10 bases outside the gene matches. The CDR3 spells CASSQRAGTGGNEQFF. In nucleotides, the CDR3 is TGCGCCAGCAGCCAGAGAGCCGGGACAGGTGGCAATGAGCAGTTCTTC.

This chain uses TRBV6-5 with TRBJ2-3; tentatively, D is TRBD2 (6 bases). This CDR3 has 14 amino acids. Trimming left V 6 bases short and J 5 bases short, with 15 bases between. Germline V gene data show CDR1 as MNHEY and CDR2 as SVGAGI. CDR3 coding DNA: TGTGCCAGCAGCGGTAGCGGTGGGGGAGATACGCAGTATTTT. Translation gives CASSGSGGGDTQYF.

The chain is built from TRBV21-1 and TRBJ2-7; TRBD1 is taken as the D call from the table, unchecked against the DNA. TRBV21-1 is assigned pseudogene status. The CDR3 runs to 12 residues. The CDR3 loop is CASLRDRDEQYF. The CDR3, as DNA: TGTGCCAGTCTGCGGGACAGGGACGAGCAGTACTTC.

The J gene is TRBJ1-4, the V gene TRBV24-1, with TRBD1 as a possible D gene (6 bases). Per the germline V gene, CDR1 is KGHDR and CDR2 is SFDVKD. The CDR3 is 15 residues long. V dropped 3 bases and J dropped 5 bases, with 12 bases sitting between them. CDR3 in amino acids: CATSDGLGQNEKLFF. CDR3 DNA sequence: TGTGCCACCAGTGATGGCCTCGGACAGAATGAAAAACTGTTTTTT.

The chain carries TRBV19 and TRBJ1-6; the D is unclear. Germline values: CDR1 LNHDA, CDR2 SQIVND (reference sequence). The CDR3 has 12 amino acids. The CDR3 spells CAERRSNSPLHF. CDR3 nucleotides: TGTGCAGAAAGACGGAGTAATTCACCCCTCCACTTT.

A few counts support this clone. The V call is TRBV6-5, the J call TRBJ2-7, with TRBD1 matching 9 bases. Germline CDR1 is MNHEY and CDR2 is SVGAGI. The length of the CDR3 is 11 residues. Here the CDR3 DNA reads TGTCCGGACAGGGGTATAAACGAGCAGTACTTC. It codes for CPDRGINEQYF.

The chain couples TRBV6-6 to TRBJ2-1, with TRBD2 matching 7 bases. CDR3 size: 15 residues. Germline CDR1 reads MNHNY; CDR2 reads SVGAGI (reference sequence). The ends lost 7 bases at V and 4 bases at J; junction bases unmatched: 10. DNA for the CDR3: TGTGCCAGCATCGGGGGAGGGTTATCTTACAATGAGCAGTTCTTC. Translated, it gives CASIGGGLSYNEQFF.

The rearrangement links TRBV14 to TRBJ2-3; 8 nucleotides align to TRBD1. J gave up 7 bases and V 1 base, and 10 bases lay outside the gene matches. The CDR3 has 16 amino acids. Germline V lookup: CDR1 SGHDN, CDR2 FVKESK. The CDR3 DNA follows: TGTGCCAGCAGCCAAGCCCGATTAGCAGGGGGCCATACGCAGTATTTT. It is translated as CASSQARLAGGHTQYF.

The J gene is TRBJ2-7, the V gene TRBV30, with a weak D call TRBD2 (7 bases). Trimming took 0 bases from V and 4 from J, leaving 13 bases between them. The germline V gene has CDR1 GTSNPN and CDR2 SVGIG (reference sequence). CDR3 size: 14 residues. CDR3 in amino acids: CAWSVGGARYEQYF. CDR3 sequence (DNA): TGTGCCTGGAGTGTGGGGGGGGCTAGGTACGAGCAGTACTTC.

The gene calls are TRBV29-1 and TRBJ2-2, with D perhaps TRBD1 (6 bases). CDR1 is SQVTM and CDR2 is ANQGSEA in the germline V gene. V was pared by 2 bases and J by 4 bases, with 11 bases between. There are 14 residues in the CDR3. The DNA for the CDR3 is TGCAGCGTTGAAAGGGGGACGGGCACCGGGGAGCTGTTTTTT. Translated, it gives CSVERGTGTGELFF.

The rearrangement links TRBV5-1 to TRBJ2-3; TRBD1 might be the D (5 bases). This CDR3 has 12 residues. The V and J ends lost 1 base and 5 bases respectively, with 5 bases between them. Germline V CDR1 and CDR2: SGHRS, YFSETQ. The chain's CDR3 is CASSLRGDTQYF. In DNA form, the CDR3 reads TGCGCCAGCAGCTTGAGGGGAGATACGCAGTATTTT.

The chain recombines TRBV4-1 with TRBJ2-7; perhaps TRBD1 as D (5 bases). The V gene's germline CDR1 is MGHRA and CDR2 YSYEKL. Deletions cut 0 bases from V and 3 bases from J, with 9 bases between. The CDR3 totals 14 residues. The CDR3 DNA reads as TGCGCCAGCAGCCAAGAAGGGGTCTACTACGAGCAGTACTTC. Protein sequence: CASSQEGVYYEQYF.

In DNA, the CDR3 is TGCAGCGTTGAAGAGAGCGGGAGAACGCAGTATTTT. Its translation: CSVEESGRTQYF. The gene calls are TRBV29-1 and TRBJ2-3; 8 nucleotides match TRBD2. V lost 0 bases, J lost 9 bases, and 2 bases stayed unmatched. The CDR3 runs to 12 residues. Germline V gene data show CDR1 as SQVTM and CDR2 as ANQGSEA.

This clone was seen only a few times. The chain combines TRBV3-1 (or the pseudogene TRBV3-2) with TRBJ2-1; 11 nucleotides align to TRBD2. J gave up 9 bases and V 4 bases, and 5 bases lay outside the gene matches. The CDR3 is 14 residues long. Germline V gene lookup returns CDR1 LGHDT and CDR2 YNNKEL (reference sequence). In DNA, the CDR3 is TGTGCCAGCAGCCCCACACTAGCGGGAGTTGAGCAGTTCTTC. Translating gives CASSPTLAGVEQFF.

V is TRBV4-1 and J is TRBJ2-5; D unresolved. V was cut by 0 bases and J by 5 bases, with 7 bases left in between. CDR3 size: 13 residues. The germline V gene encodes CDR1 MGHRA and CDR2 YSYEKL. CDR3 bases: TGCGCCAGCAGCCAAGATTATAGTGAGACCCAGTACTTC. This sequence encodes CASSQDYSETQYF.

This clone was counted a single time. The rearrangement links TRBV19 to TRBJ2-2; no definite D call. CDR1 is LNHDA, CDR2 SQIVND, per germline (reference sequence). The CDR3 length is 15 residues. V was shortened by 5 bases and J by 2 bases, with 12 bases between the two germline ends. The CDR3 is CASSPSAANTGELFF. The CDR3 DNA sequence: TGTGCCAGTAGTCCCTCGGCGGCTAACACCGGGGAGCTGTTTTTT.

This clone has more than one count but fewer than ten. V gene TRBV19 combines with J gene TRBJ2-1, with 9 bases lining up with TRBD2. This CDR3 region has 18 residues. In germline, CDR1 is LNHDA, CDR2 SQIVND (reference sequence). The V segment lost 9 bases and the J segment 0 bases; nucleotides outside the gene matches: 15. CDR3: CASCAKTLAGPSYNEQFF. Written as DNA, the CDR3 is TGTGCCAGCTGCGCGAAGACTCTAGCGGGGCCCTCCTACAATGAGCAGTTCTTC. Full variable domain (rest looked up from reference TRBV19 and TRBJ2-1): DGGITQSPKYLFRKEGQNVTLSCEQNLNHDAMYWYRQDPGQGLRLIYYSQIVNDFQKGDIAEGYSVSREKKESFPLTVTSAQKNPTAFYLCASCAKTLAGPSYNEQFFGPGTRLTVL.

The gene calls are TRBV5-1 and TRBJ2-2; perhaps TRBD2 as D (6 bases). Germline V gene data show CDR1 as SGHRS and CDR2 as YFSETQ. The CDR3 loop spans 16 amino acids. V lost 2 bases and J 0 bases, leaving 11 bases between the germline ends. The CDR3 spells CASSLSAGTNTGELFF. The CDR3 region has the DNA TGCGCCAGCAGCTTATCGGCGGGGACGAACACCGGGGAGCTGTTTTTT.

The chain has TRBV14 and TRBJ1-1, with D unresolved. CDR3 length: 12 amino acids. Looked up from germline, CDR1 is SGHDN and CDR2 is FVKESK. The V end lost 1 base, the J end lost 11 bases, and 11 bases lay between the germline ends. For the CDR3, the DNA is TGTGCCAGCAGCCAAGTAACGGCGGCGGCTTTCTTT. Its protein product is CASSQVTAAAFF.

CDR3 bases: TGTGCCAGCAGTTTACCCCTCACTGAAGCTTTCTTT. Amino acid sequence: CASSLPLTEAFF. The V gene is TRBV28, the J gene TRBJ1-1, with no clear D. V lost 2 bases and J lost 4, with 5 bases in between. This CDR3 spans 12 amino acids. CDR1 is MDHEN and CDR2 is SYDVKM in the germline V gene.

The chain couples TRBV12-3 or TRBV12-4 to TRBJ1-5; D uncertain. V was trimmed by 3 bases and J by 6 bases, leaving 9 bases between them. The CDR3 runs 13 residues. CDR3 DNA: TGTGCCAGCAGTTTTGCGGGTTTTCAGCCCCAGCATTTT. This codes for CASSFAGFQPQHF.

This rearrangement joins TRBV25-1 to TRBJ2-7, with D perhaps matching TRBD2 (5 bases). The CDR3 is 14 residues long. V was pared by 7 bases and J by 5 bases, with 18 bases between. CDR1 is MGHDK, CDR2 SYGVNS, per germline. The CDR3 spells CASTRPGSTNEQYF. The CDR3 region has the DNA TGTGCCAGCACTCGCCCGGGATCCACCAACGAGCAGTACTTC.

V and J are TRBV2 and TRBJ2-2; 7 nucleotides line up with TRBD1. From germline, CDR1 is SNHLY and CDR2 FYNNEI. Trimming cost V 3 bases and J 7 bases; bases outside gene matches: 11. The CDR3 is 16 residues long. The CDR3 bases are TGTGCCAGCAGTGAGGCCGGGACAGCCTCTATCGGGGAGCTGTTTTTT. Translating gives CASSEAGTASIGELFF.

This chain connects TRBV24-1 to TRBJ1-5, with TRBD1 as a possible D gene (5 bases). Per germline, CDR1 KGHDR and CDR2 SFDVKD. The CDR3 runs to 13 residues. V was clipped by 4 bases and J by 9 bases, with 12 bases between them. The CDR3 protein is CATSEGEWAPQHF. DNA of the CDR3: TGTGCCACCAGTGAAGGGGAATGGGCGCCCCAGCATTTT.

CDR3: CASSLEGQYNQPQHF. In DNA, the CDR3 is TGTGCCAGCAGCTTGGAGGGACAGTACAATCAGCCCCAGCATTTT. The chain uses TRBV11-2 and TRBJ1-5; 7 bases align to TRBD1. J lost 3 bases, V lost 3 bases, and 5 bases had no gene match. The CDR3 runs to 15 residues. Germline assignment: CDR1 SGHAT and CDR2 FQNNGV.

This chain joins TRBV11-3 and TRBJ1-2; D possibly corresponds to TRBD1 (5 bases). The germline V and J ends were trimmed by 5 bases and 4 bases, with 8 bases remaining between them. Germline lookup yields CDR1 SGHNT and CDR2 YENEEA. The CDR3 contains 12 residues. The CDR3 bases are TGTGCCAGCAGCCTTGGGGCCTATGGCTACACCTTC. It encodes CASSLGAYGYTF.

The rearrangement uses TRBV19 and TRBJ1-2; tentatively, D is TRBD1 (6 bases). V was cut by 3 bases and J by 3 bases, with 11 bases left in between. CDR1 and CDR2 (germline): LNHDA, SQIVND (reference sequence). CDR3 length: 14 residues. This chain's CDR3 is CASSMERGYYGYTF. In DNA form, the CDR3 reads TGTGCCAGTAGTATGGAGAGGGGGTACTATGGCTACACCTTC.